This T cell receptor (beta chain) originates from a study of OX40 agonist ivuxolimab in advanced cancers. Study details: As their treatment, patients were administered ivuxolimab, an agonistic anti-OX40 (CD134) antibody. Aged about 23 to 80 with a mean of about 60 years, they were around 85% male. Enrollees could have had prior anti-PD-1, anti-PD-L1 or anti-CTLA-4 therapy, which about 40% had received.

This CDR3 has 14 residues. CDR1 LGHNA and CDR2 YNFKEQ come from the germline V gene. The V and J ends lost 0 bases and 4 bases respectively, with 10 bases between them. Method: immunoSEQ multiplex PCR; TCRdb's copy keeps in-frame clones and lacks some. The profile shows roughly 53,000 clones, 70% to 90% of them singletons. General study points: Some of the lowest clonal expansion was seen in partial responders at 0.1-3.0 mg/kg.

About this clone itself: What it recognizes is unknown.

V gene TRBV4-2 combines with J gene TRBJ2-7; D perhaps matches TRBD2 (5 bases). The source was CD4+ or CD8+ T cells sorted from blood, collected in a trial of the OX40 agonist ivuxolimab. The clonotype was recovered from an adult with an advanced solid tumor such as melanoma, head and neck, liver or kidney cancer. The CDR3 sequence: CASSQDLGVYEQYF. The CDR3 DNA reads as TGTGCCAGCAGCCAAGATCTCGGGGTTTACGAGCAGTACTTC.